A few counts support the clone carrying this T cell receptor beta chain. Its cognate antigen is unknown. Using its own MiXCR run on the reads, TCRdb lists one record per CDR3 protein. Among about 570,000 distinct CDR3 sequences listed, about 40% were seen once. Germline V gene sequence: CDR1 SGHVS, CDR2 FQNEAQ. The CDR3 runs to 16 residues. Germline trimming cut 1 base from V and 3 bases from J; bases unmatched to any gene: 4. The data are from a study of T cell repertoires in cytomegalovirus infection. Study in general: Well-studied HLA-B-restricted CMV epitopes were used in the study alongside recently identified HLA-C-restricted ones. Both a matching HLA type and CMV infection were indicated by public TCR beta signatures.

Broader study findings: The ex vivo response showed dominance by HLA-C-restricted CMV-specific TCR beta clonotypes.

Source: cultured PBMCs, taken from culture after CMV antigen stimulation. The V gene is TRBV7-8, the J gene TRBJ2-1; 9 bases match TRBD2. The sequence was obtained from a human donor in good health (CMV status not recorded). Some clones in this sample may be carry-over from other donors' samples. CDR3 amino acids: CASSLDSGGDYNEQFF. DNA for the CDR3: TGTGCCAGCAGCTTAGATAGCGGGGGAGACTACAATGAGCAGTTCTTC.